This TCR beta chain appears in the sequencing data of a study of blood T cell repertoires in COVID-19. Study overall: The analysed material was cDNA or gDNA that came from T cells, B-cell-depleted T cells, or PBMCs.

This clone was observed a handful of times. After removal of 0 bases from V and 5 bases from J, the junction contained 1 base not matched to a gene. CDR3 length: 15 residues. Germline loops: CDR1 SGDLS, CDR2 YYNGEE. Produced via immunoSEQ multiplex PCR; TCRdb's table is partial and in-frame only. The data show approximately 110,000 clones, around 81% seen once. The receptor comes from a woman aged 70-85 years with acute or convalescent COVID-19. Sequences were obtained from peripheral blood. V is TRBV9 and J is TRBJ2-3, with 12 nucleotides matching TRBD2. The CDR3 here is CASSVGGLAGDTQYF. In DNA form, the CDR3 reads TGTGCCAGCAGCGTAGGGGGACTAGCGGGAGATACGCAGTATTTT. Drawing the rest from reference TRBV9 and TRBJ2-3, the complete variable domain is DSGVTQTPKHLITATGQRVTLRCSPRSGDLSVYWYQQSLDQGLQFLIQYYNGEERAKGNILERFSAQQFPDLHSELNLSSLELGDSALYFCASSVGGLAGDTQYFGPGTRLTVL.